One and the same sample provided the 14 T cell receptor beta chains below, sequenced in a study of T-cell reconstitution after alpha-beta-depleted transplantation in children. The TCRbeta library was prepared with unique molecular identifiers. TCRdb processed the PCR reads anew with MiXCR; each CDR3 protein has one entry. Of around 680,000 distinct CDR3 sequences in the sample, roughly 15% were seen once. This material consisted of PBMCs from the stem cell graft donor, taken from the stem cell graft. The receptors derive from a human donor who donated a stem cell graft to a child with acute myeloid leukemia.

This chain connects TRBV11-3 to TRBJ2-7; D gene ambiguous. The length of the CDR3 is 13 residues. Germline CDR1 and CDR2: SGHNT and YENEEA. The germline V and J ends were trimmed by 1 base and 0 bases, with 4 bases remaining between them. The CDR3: CASSLGYSYEQYF. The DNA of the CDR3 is TGTGCCAGCAGCTTAGGCTACTCCTACGAGCAGTACTTC.

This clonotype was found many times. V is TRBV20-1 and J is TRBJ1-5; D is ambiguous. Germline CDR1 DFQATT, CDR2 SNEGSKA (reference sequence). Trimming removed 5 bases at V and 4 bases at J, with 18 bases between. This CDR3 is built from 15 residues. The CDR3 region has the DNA TGCAGTGCTCAGTCGGACCCCCATGGAAATCAGCCCCAGCATTTT. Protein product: CSAQSDPHGNQPQHF.

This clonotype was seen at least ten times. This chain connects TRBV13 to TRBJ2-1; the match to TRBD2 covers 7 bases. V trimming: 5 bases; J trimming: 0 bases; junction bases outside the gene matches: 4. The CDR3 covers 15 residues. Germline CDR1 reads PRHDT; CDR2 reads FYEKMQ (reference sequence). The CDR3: CASSLAANSYNEQFF. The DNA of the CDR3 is TGTGCCAGCAGCCTAGCGGCCAACTCCTACAATGAGCAGTTCTTC.

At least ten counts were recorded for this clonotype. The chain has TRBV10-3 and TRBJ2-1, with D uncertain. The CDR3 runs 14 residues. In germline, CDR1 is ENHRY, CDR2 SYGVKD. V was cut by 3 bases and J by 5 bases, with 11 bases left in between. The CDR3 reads CAISDRAENNEQFF. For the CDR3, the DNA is TGTGCCATCAGTGACCGGGCGGAAAACAATGAGCAGTTCTTC.

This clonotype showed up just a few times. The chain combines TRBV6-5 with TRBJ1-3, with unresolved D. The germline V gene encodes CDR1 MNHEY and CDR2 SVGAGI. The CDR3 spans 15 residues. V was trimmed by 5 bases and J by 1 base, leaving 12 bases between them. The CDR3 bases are TGTGCCAGCAGTCCCGACTTTTGGTCTGGAAACACCATATATTTT. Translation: CASSPDFWSGNTIYF.

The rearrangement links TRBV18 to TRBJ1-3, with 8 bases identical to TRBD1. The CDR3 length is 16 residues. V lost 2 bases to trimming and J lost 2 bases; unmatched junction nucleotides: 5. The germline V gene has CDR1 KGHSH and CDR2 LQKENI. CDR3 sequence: CASSPVTGVPGNTIYF. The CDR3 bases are TGTGCCAGCTCACCAGTGACAGGGGTCCCTGGAAACACCATATATTTT. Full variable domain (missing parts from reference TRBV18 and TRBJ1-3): NAGVMQNPRHLVRRRGQEARLRCSPMKGHSHVYWYRQLPEEGLKFMVYLQKENIIDESGMPKERFSAEFPKEGPSILRIQQVVRGDSAAYFCASSPVTGVPGNTIYFGEGSWLTVV.

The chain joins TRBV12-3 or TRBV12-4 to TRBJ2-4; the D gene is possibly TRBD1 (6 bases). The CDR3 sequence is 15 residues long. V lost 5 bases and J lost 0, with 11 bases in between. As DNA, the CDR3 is TGTGCCAGCAGTCCGACAGGTTTAGCCAAAAACATTCAGTACTTC. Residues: CASSPTGLAKNIQYF.

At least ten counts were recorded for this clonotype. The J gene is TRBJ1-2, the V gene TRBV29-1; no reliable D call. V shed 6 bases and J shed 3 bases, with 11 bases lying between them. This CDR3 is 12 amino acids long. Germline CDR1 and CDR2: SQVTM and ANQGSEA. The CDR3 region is CSVDIIDYGYTF. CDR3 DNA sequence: TGCAGCGTAGACATCATAGACTATGGCTACACCTTC.

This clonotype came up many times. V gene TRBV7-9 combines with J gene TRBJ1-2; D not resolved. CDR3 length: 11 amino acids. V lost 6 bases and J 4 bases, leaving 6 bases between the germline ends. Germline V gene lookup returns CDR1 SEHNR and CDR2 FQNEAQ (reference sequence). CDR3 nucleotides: TGTGCCAGCAGTACCGGCTATGGCTACACCTTC. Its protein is CASSTGYGYTF.

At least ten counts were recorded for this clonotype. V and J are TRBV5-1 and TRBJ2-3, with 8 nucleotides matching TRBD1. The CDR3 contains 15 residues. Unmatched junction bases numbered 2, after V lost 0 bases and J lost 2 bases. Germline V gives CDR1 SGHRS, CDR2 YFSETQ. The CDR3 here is CASSLEDRATDTQYF. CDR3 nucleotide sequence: TGCGCCAGCAGCTTGGAGGACAGGGCCACAGATACGCAGTATTTT.

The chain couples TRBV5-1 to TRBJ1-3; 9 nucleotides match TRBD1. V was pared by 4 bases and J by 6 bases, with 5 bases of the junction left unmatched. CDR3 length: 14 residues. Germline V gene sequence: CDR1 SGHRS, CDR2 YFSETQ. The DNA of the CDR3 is TGCGCCAGCAGCCTACGGACAGGGGAAAACACCATATATTTT. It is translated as CASSLRTGENTIYF.

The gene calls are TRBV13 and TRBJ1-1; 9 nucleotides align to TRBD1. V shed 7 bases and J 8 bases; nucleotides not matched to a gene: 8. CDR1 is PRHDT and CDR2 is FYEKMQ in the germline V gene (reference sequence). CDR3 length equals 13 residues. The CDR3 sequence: CASTPGQGLEAFF. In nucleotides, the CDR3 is TGTGCCAGCACCCCCGGACAGGGGTTAGAAGCTTTCTTT.

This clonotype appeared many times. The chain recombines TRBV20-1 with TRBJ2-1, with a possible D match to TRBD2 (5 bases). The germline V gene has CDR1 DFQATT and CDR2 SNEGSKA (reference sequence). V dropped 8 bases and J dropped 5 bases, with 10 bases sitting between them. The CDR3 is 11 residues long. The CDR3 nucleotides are TGCAGTCCCCGGGGAGACAATGAGCAGTTCTTC. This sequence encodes CSPRGDNEQFF.

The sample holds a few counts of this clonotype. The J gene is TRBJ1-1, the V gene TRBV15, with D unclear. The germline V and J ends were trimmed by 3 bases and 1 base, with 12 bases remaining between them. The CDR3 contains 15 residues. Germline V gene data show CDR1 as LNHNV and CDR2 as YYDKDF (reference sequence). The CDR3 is CATSRTTRWNTEAFF. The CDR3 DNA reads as TGTGCCACCAGCAGGACGACCCGGTGGAACACTGAAGCTTTCTTT. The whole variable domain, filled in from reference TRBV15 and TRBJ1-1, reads DAMVIQNPRYQVTQFGKPVTLSCSQTLNHNVMYWYQQKSSQAPKLLFHYYDKDFNNEADTPDNFQSRRPNTSFCFLDIRSPGLGDTAMYLCATSRTTRWNTEAFFGQGTRLTVV.